This T cell receptor beta chain was identified during a study of graft-versus-host responses after intestinal transplantation. Measured with immunoSEQ multiplex PCR; TCRdb has only the in-frame clones, and not every one. The top ten clones hold over 2.5% of a sample with more than 100,000 clones, approximately 95% of them seen once. The CDR3 contains 12 residues. V shed 3 bases and J shed 3 bases, with 5 bases lying between them. Germline values: CDR1 SNHLY, CDR2 FYNNEI. This clone was observed a single time. What it binds is unknown. This sequence was found in a human donor who received an intestinal transplant. The rearrangement joins TRBV2 to TRBJ1-1; no firm D call. This specimen was unstimulated CD8+ T cells sorted from spleen or lymph node cells, taken before intestinal transplant. The CDR3 here is CASSDLDTEAFF. In DNA form, the CDR3 reads TGTGCCAGCAGTGACCTCGACACTGAAGCTTTCTTT. The complete variable domain, with remaining parts taken from reference TRBV2 and TRBJ1-1, reads EPEVTQTPSHQVTQMGQEVILRCVPISNHLYFYWYRQILGQKVEFLVSFYNNEISEKSEIFDDQFSVERPDGSNFTLKIRSTKLEDSAMYFCASSDLDTEAFFGQGTRLTVV.